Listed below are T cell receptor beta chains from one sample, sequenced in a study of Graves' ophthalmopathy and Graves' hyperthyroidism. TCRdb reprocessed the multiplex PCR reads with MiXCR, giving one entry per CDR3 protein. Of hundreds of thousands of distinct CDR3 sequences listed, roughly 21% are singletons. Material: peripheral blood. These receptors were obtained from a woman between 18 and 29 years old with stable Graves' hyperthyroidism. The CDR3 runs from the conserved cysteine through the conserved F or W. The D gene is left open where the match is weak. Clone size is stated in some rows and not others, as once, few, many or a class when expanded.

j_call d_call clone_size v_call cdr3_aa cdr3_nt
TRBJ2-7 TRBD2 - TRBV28 CASSDGVAGEYEQYF TGTGCCAGCAGTGACGGAGTAGCGGGAGAGTACGAGCAGTACTTC
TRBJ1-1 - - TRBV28 CASSLGRLGAFF TGTGCCAGCAGTTTGGGCCGTCTGGGGGCTTTCTTT
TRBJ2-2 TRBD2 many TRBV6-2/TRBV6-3 CASNLPGLAANTGELFF TGTGCCAGCAACTTACCGGGACTAGCGGCGAACACCGGGGAGCTGTTTTTT
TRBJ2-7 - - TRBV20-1 CSASARLDEQYF TGCAGTGCTAGCGCCCGCCTCGACGAGCAGTACTTC
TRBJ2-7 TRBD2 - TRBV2 CASRVGLAGGTYEQYF TGTGCCAGCAGAGTGGGACTAGCGGGAGGGACCTACGAGCAGTACTTC
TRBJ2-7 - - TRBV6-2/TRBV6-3 CASSWYPYEQYF TGTGCCAGCAGTTGGTACCCCTACGAGCAGTACTTC
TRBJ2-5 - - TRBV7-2 CASSRLGQQETQYF TGTGCCAGCAGCCGACTAGGACAGCAAGAGACCCAGTACTTC
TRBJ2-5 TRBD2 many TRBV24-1 CATSDLAGGYQETQYF TGTGCCACCAGTGACCTAGCGGGAGGGTACCAAGAGACCCAGTACTTC
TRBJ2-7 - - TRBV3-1 CASSHYVYEQYF TGTGCCAGCAGCCATTATGTCTACGAGCAGTACTTC
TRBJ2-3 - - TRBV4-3 CASSQEVRDIDTQYF TGCGCCAGCAGCCAAGAGGTCAGGGACATAGATACGCAGTATTTT
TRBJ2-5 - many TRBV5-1 CASGLAGDGGETQYF TGCGCCAGCGGTTTGGCCGGAGATGGCGGAGAGACCCAGTACTTC
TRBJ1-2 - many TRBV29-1 CSVAGLHNYGYTF TGCAGCGTTGCGGGACTTCATAACTATGGCTACACCTTC
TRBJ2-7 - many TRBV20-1 CSALWVTSEQYF TGCAGTGCCCTTTGGGTGACCTCCGAGCAGTACTTC
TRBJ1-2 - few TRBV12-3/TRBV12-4 CASSLRTLNYGYTF TGTGCCAGCAGTTTGAGGACACTTAACTATGGCTACACCTTC
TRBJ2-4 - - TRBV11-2 CASSLDILAKNIKYF TGTGCCAGCAGCTTGGACATTTTAGCCAAAAACATTAAGTACTTC
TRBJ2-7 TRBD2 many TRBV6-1 CASSLGLADYEQYF TGTGCCAGCAGCCTCGGACTAGCGGACTACGAGCAGTACTTC
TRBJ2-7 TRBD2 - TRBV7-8 CASSFSGEYEQYF TGTGCCAGCAGCTTTAGCGGGGAATACGAGCAGTACTTC
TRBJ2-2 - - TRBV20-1 CSAREGQTNTGELFF TGCAGTGCTAGAGAAGGGCAGACGAACACCGGGGAGCTGTTTTTT
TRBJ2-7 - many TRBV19 CASSPGRLSYEQYF TGTGCCAGTAGTCCAGGACGCCTCTCCTACGAGCAGTACTTC
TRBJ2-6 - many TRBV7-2 CASSLEGRGANVLTF TGTGCCAGCAGCTTAGAAGGGCGTGGGGCCAACGTCCTGACTTTC
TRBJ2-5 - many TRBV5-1 CASSLSETQYF TGTGCCAGCAGCTTATCGGAGACCCAGTACTTC
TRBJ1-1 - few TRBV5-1 CASSWSPLNTEAFF TGCGCCAGCAGCTGGTCCCCTCTGAACACTGAAGCTTTCTTT
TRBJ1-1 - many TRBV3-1 CASSPSQGRAEAFF TGTGCCAGCAGCCCATCCCAAGGGCGGGCTGAAGCTTTCTTT
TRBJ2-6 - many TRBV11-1 CASSLLRANVLTF TGTGCCAGCAGCCTCTTGAGGGCCAACGTCCTGACTTTC
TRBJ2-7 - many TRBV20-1 CSARAQGIPYEQYF TGCAGTGCTAGAGCACAGGGAATCCCCTACGAGCAGTACTTC
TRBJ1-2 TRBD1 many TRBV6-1 CASSDRDNYGYTF TGTGCCAGCAGCGACAGGGATAACTATGGCTACACCTTC
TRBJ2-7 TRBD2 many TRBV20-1 CSADSGAGASGEQYF TGCAGTGCGGACTCCGGAGCGGGAGCATCGGGGGAGCAGTACTTC
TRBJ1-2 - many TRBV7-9 CASSSQQGVPHGYTF TGTGCCAGCAGCTCCCAACAGGGAGTCCCGCATGGCTACACCTTC
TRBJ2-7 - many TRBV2 CASSEQNSYEQYF TGTGCCAGCAGTGAACAAAACTCCTACGAGCAGTACTTC
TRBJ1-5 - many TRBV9 CASSVEATATNQPQHF TGTGCCAGCAGCGTAGAGGCGACAGCTACTAATCAGCCCCAGCATTTT
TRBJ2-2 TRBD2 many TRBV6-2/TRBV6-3 CASSAGLAVNTGELFF TGTGCCAGCAGCGCCGGACTAGCGGTGAACACCGGGGAGCTGTTTTTT
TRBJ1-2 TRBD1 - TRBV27 CASRVGDRGKHGYTF TGTGCCAGCAGGGTAGGGGACAGGGGGAAGCATGGCTACACCTTC
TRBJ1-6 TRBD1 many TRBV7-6 CASSKGQPENSPLHF TGTGCCAGCAGCAAGGGACAGCCCGAGAATTCACCCCTCCACTTT
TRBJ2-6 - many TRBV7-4 CASRRNLWTQRGTSGANVLTF TGTGCCAGCAGACGAAACTTGTGGACTCAGAGGGGCACCTCTGGGGCCAACGTCCTGACTTTC
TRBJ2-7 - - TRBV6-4 CASRVDGDYEQYF TGTGCCAGCAGGGTGGACGGGGACTACGAGCAGTACTTC
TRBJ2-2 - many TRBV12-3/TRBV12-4 CASSLTRNTGELFF TGTGCCAGCAGTTTAACCAGGAACACCGGGGAGCTGTTTTTT
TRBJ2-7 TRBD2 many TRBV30 CAWRMGLAHEQYF TGTGCCTGGAGGATGGGACTAGCTCACGAGCAGTACTTC
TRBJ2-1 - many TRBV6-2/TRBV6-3 CASRALALRDEQFF TGTGCCAGCAGAGCGTTAGCCCTTAGGGATGAGCAGTTCTTC
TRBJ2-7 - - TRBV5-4 CASRLDRRYEQYF TGTGCCAGCAGATTGGACCGCCGGTACGAGCAGTACTTC
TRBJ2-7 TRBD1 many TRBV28 CASSLTGTGRYEQYF TGTGCCAGCAGTCTTACCGGGACAGGGCGGTACGAGCAGTACTTC
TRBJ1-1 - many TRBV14 CASSKSLTGWWGETEAFF TGTGCCAGCAGCAAAAGTCTCACAGGGTGGTGGGGAGAGACTGAAGCTTTCTTT
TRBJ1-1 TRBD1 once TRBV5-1 CASSQGGPLNTEAFF TGCGCCAGCAGCCAGGGGGGGCCGCTGAACACTGAAGCTTTCTTT
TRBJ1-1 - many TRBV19 CASSSQPGNTEAFF TGTGCCAGTAGCTCTCAACCGGGGAACACTGAAGCTTTCTTT
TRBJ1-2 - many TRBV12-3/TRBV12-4 CASSDDKNPNYGYTF TGTGCCAGCAGCGATGACAAAAACCCTAACTATGGCTACACCTTC
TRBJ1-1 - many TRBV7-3 CASSLTLGTEAFF TGTGCCAGCAGCTTAACGTTGGGGACTGAAGCTTTCTTT